The 32 T cell receptor beta chains in this list originate from one sample, sequenced in a study of naive and memory T cell subsets. Both TRBC1 and TRBC2 were covered by a beta constant-region primer of two equimolar oligonucleotides. Nested alpha and beta constant-region primers with the SP2 primer drove four PCR rounds on ligated cDNA. Using its own MiXCR run on the UMI-ligation and nested PCR reads, TCRdb lists one record per CDR3 protein. Among approximately 80,000 distinct CDR3 sequences listed, approximately 10% were seen once. The specimen was naive CD8+ T cells from blood. The source is a human donor in good health.

Ten or more counts support this clonotype. This rearrangement joins TRBV7-6 to TRBJ1-5; no clear D. Germline V gene data show CDR1 as SGHVS and CDR2 as FNYEAQ. V lost 7 bases and J 6 bases, leaving 16 bases between the germline ends. The CDR3 sequence is 14 residues long. Here the CDR3 DNA reads TGTGCCAGCACCGCCGGGCGGGGAGGTCAGCCCCAGCATTTT. Translated, it gives CASTAGRGGQPQHF. Complete variable domain (other parts from reference TRBV7-6 and TRBJ1-5): GAGVSQSPRYKVTKRGQDVALRCDPISGHVSLYWYRQALGQGPEFLTYFNYEAQQDKSGLPNDRFSAERPEGSISTLTIQRTEQRDSAMYRCASTAGRGGQPQHFGDGTRLSIL.

The rearrangement joins TRBV16 to TRBJ1-3, with no clear D. V was pared by 1 base and J by 4 bases, with 11 bases between. Germline V gene lookup returns CDR1 KGHSY and CDR2 FQNENV. The CDR3 is 15 amino acids. This chain's CDR3 is CASSQYKGGGNTIYF. The DNA for the CDR3 is TGTGCCAGCAGCCAATACAAGGGAGGCGGAAACACCATATATTTT.

The chain carries TRBV27 and TRBJ2-1; D remains unclear. V was trimmed by 5 bases and J by 6 bases, leaving 14 bases between them. CDR1 and CDR2 (germline): MNHEY, SMNVEV (reference sequence). The CDR3 runs to 14 residues. CDR3 DNA sequence: TGTGCCAGCAGTCCAAAGACCAGGCGCAATGAGCAGTTCTTC. This translates into CASSPKTRRNEQFF.

Turning to this clonotype: A read error may account for a junction end that differs from germline. V gene TRBV27 combines with J gene TRBJ1-1; tentatively, D is TRBD1 (5 bases). CDR1 is MNHEY and CDR2 is SMNVEV in the germline V gene (reference sequence). The CDR3 is made up of 15 amino acids. In DNA form, the CDR3 reads TGTGCCAACAGTTTATCTGGCAGGGACGACACTGAAGCTTTCTTT. Its translation is CANSLSGRDDTEAFF.

This clonotype has just a few counts. V usage is TRBV12-3 or TRBV12-4 and J usage is TRBJ2-1; the D gene is possibly TRBD1 (6 bases). The V end lost 4 bases, the J end lost 13 bases, and 14 bases lay between the germline ends. The CDR3 spans 12 residues. This CDR3 is CASSSAGTTQFF. The CDR3 DNA sequence: TGTGCCAGCAGTTCAGCCGGGACAACCCAGTTCTTC.

This clonotype has just a few counts. J is TRBJ1-5 and V is TRBV7-2; the match to TRBD1 covers 8 bases. Germline V CDR1 and CDR2: SGHTA, FQGNSA. V was clipped by 1 base and J by 6 bases; unmatched bases: 11. This CDR3 comprises 17 residues. In DNA form, the CDR3 reads TGTGCCAGCAGCTTAGTCCCAGGGGGCGGTGGGATTCAGCCCCAGCATTTT. Its translation: CASSLVPGGGGIQPQHF.

V and J are TRBV12-3 or TRBV12-4 and TRBJ2-1; D is ambiguous. The CDR3 has 14 residues. The V end lost 4 bases, the J end lost 5 bases, and 12 bases lay between the germline ends. CDR3 DNA: TGTGCCAGCAGTTACACATCTACAGACAATGAGCAGTTCTTC. It codes for CASSYTSTDNEQFF.

V and J are TRBV5-1 and TRBJ1-1, with D perhaps matching TRBD1 (6 bases). Per germline, CDR1 SGHRS and CDR2 YFSETQ. The CDR3 has 16 amino acids. V lost 2 bases and J 5 bases, leaving 19 bases between the germline ends. CDR3 sequence: CASSLHTTGPGTEAFF. As DNA, the CDR3 is TGCGCCAGCAGCTTACACACGACAGGTCCGGGAACTGAAGCTTTCTTT. The full variable domain, its missing parts supplied by reference TRBV5-1 and TRBJ1-1, is KAGVTQTPRYLIKTRGQQVTLSCSPISGHRSVSWYQQTPGQGLQFLFEYFSETQRNKGNFPGRFSGRQFSNSRSEMNVSTLELGDSALYLCASSLHTTGPGTEAFFGQGTRLTVV.

Concerning this clonotype itself: Its ends do not fully match the called genes, so a read error is possible. The CDR3 region has the DNA TGTGCCAGCAGCCAAGTCGACAGGGACCCAGAAACGCAGTATTTT. Encoded protein: CASSQVDRDPETQYF. The J gene is TRBJ2-3, the V gene TRBV3-1, with 7 nucleotides matching TRBD1. Germline V gene lookup returns CDR1 LGHDT and CDR2 YNNKEL (reference sequence). The CDR3 extends over 15 amino acids.

This clonotype turned up a few times. The CDR3 is CATSREGQGSVNIQYF. The CDR3, as DNA: TGTGCCACCAGCAGAGAGGGACAGGGAAGTGTAAACATTCAGTACTTC. The rearrangement links TRBV15 to TRBJ2-4, with 9 bases aligning to TRBD1. V was clipped by 0 bases and J by 6 bases; unmatched bases: 6. From germline, CDR1 is LNHNV and CDR2 YYDKDF (reference sequence). This CDR3 comprises 16 residues.

A few counts support this clonotype. DNA for the CDR3: TGTGCCAGCAGTTACTCGACAGACCGCTCCTACGAGCAGTACTTC. Its translation: CASSYSTDRSYEQYF. The chain couples TRBV6-5 to TRBJ2-7; tentatively, D is TRBD1 (5 bases). Germline values: CDR1 MNHEY, CDR2 SVGAGI. Trimming shortened V by 0 bases and J by 0 bases, and 9 bases separated the two germline ends. This CDR3 has 15 residues.

This clonotype was seen repeatedly, ten times or more. The rearrangement joins TRBV30 to TRBJ2-3; no clear D. The germline V and J ends were trimmed by 4 bases and 1 base, with 9 bases remaining between them. Germline V CDR1 and CDR2: GTSNPN, SVGIG (reference sequence). The CDR3 is 13 amino acids. As DNA, the CDR3 is TGTGCCTGGACTTCGCTCGGCACAGATACGCAGTATTTT. This sequence encodes CAWTSLGTDTQYF.

This clonotype was seen repeatedly, ten times or more. CDR3 nucleotides: TGTGCCAGCAGTTTCCAAGCGGGAGTTAACACCGGGGAGCTGTTTTTT. This gives the protein CASSFQAGVNTGELFF. The rearrangement joins TRBV28 to TRBJ2-2; 8 nucleotides line up with TRBD2. Germline V lookup: CDR1 MDHEN, CDR2 SYDVKM. Unmatched junction bases numbered 5, after V lost 3 bases and J lost 2 bases. CDR3 length: 16 residues. The full variable domain, rest sourced from reference TRBV28 and TRBJ2-2, is DVKVTQSSRYLVKRTGEKVFLECVQDMDHENMFWYRQDPGLGLRLIYFSYDVKMKEKGDIPEGYSVSREKKERFSLILESASTNQTSMYLCASSFQAGVNTGELFFGEGSRLTVL.

This chain uses TRBV12-3 or TRBV12-4 with TRBJ2-3; TRBD2 is a possible D gene (6 bases). V gave up 3 bases and J gave up 9 bases, with 10 bases separating them. The CDR3 contains 12 residues. The CDR3 is CASSLVGGTQYF. The CDR3 DNA follows: TGTGCCAGCAGTTTGGTGGGAGGAACGCAGTATTTT.

This clonotype came up many times. The rearrangement links TRBV7-9 to TRBJ2-4, with D possibly matching TRBD1 (6 bases). The V and J ends lost 6 bases and 0 bases respectively, with 24 bases between them. CDR3 length equals 19 residues. Germline CDR1 reads SEHNR; CDR2 reads FQNEAQ (reference sequence). The CDR3 loop is CASSPTTGKDSLAKNIQYF. The CDR3 DNA follows: TGTGCCAGCAGTCCTACGACAGGAAAGGATTCATTAGCCAAAAACATTCAGTACTTC.

This clonotype was seen repeatedly, ten times or more. V usage is TRBV6-2 or TRBV6-3 and J usage is TRBJ1-1; D uncertain. The CDR3 length is 13 residues. Germline V gene sequence: CDR1 MNHEY, CDR2 SVGEGT. With 8 bases removed from V and 2 bases from J, the gap between germline ends came to 12 bases. CDR3 region: CASLQAKNTEAFF. The CDR3 DNA reads TGTGCCAGCCTCCAGGCTAAAAACACTGAAGCTTTCTTT.

This clonotype was recorded many times. The rearrangement links TRBV14 to TRBJ2-3, with D perhaps matching TRBD1 (6 bases). CDR1 and CDR2 from the germline V gene are SGHDN and FVKESK. This CDR3 spans 14 amino acids. Trimming pared 4 bases from V and 4 bases from J, leaving 12 bases between. In DNA, the CDR3 is TGTGCCAGCAGCCGACAGGCACCGTCAGATACGCAGTATTTT. This codes for CASSRQAPSDTQYF.

The rearrangement links TRBV15 to TRBJ1-1; D is undetermined. Between the trimmed V and J ends, which lost 1 base and 0 bases, there was a span of 9 bases. There are 15 residues in the CDR3. Per germline, CDR1 LNHNV and CDR2 YYDKDF (reference sequence). CDR3 in amino acids: CATSRVVQMNTEAFF. CDR3 coding DNA: TGTGCCACCAGCAGAGTGGTACAGATGAACACTGAAGCTTTCTTT.

This clonotype was counted only a few times. The genes are TRBV10-1 and TRBJ2-7; 9 positions match TRBD1. Per the germline V gene, CDR1 is WNHNN and CDR2 is SYGVQD (reference sequence). CDR3 length: 15 amino acids. J gave up 5 bases and V 3 bases, and 8 bases lay outside the gene matches. CDR3 coding DNA: TGCGCCAGCAGTGACCACTCACAGGGGGCCGACGAGCAGTACTTC. Amino acid sequence: CASSDHSQGADEQYF.

This chain uses TRBV27 with TRBJ1-5; D is uncertain. The ends were cut back, 4 bases at V and 3 bases at J, with 7 bases in the middle. CDR1 is MNHEY, CDR2 SMNVEV, per germline (reference sequence). This CDR3 region has 13 residues. In DNA, the CDR3 is TGTGCCAGCAGTTCCCACTTCAATCAGCCCCAGCATTTT. Protein: CASSSHFNQPQHF.

This chain uses TRBV12-5 with TRBJ2-5; no firm D call. The V end was cut by 3 bases, the J end by 6 bases, with 5 bases between. The CDR3 runs to 11 residues. In germline, CDR1 is LGHNT, CDR2 FRNRAP. As DNA, the CDR3 is TGTGCTAGTGGTTTAGGCCAGACCCAGTACTTC. Encoded protein: CASGLGQTQYF. Using reference TRBV12-5 and TRBJ2-5 for the parts outside the CDR3, the full variable domain is DARVTQTPRHKVTEMGQEVTMRCQPILGHNTVFWYRQTMMQGLELLAYFRNRAPLDDSGMPKDRFSAEMPDATLATLKIQPSEPRDSAVYFCASGLGQTQYFGPGTRLLVL.

V gene TRBV29-1 combines with J gene TRBJ1-2; TRBD1 might be the D (5 bases). CDR1 SQVTM and CDR2 ANQGSEA come from the germline V gene. Between the trimmed V and J ends, which lost 2 bases and 8 bases, there was a span of 6 bases. The CDR3 length is 10 residues. In DNA form, the CDR3 reads TGCAGCGTTGAAAGGGACGGCTACACCTTC. This gives the protein CSVERDGYTF.

This rearrangement joins TRBV27 to TRBJ2-5; 8 nucleotides match TRBD2. Trimming at V came to 4 bases and at J to 5 bases, leaving 9 bases not matched to a gene. There are 15 residues in the CDR3. Germline V gene sequence: CDR1 MNHEY, CDR2 SMNVEV (reference sequence). CDR3 DNA sequence: TGTGCCAGCAGTTGGACGAGCGGGAGAGGGGAGACCCAGTACTTC. Protein sequence: CASSWTSGRGETQYF.

This clonotype has a handful of counts. The chain is built from TRBV15 and TRBJ2-7; 7 positions match TRBD1. The V and J ends lost 0 bases and 3 bases, in that order; junction bases with no gene match: 2. The CDR3 contains 14 residues. CDR1 and CDR2 (germline): LNHNV, YYDKDF (reference sequence). The CDR3 nucleotides read TGTGCCACCAGCAGAGACTCAGGGGGCTACGAGCAGTACTTC. It yields the protein CATSRDSGGYEQYF.

This clonotype was picked up a small number of times. V is TRBV5-1 and J is TRBJ2-1, with D uncertain. V was trimmed by 7 bases and J by 3 bases, leaving 5 bases between them. This CDR3 region has 11 residues. Per germline, CDR1 SGHRS and CDR2 YFSETQ. CDR3 protein: CASRYYNEQFF. CDR3 coding DNA: TGCGCCAGCCGCTACTACAATGAGCAGTTCTTC. Supplemented by reference TRBV5-1 and TRBJ2-1, the full variable domain reads KAGVTQTPRYLIKTRGQQVTLSCSPISGHRSVSWYQQTPGQGLQFLFEYFSETQRNKGNFPGRFSGRQFSNSRSEMNVSTLELGDSALYLCASRYYNEQFFGPGTRLTVL.

This clonotype occurred many times. This sequence joins TRBV29-1 and TRBJ2-1, with D possibly TRBD2 on 5 matching bases. V was pared by 5 bases and J by 7 bases, with 9 bases between. Germline V CDR1 and CDR2: SQVTM, ANQGSEA. The CDR3 is 11 amino acids. The CDR3 nucleotides are TGCAGCGTTCCGGCGGGTAATGAGCAGTTCTTC. Protein sequence: CSVPAGNEQFF.

This clonotype has ten or more counts. V gene TRBV20-1 combines with J gene TRBJ1-2; D not resolved. The CDR3 covers 15 residues. Germline-derived CDR1 and CDR2 are DFQATT and SNEGSKA (reference sequence). V dropped 0 bases and J dropped 4 bases, with 15 bases sitting between them. The CDR3 DNA sequence: TGCAGTGCTAGAGATCCGGCAGGATATAGCTATGGCTACACCTTC. It yields the protein CSARDPAGYSYGYTF.

This clonotype was observed at least ten times. The chain joins TRBV29-1 to TRBJ1-3; D possibly corresponds to TRBD1 (5 bases). Germline CDR1 reads SQVTM; CDR2 reads ANQGSEA. V dropped 8 bases and J dropped 2 bases, with 13 bases sitting between them. The CDR3 contains 13 residues. The CDR3 is CSILDSPGNTIYF. As DNA, the CDR3 is TGCAGCATACTAGACAGCCCTGGAAACACCATATATTTT.

This clonotype was counted a few times. The chain is built from TRBV4-2 and TRBJ1-5, with TRBD1 as a possible D gene (5 bases). The CDR3 sequence is 14 residues long. Trimming shortened V by 0 bases and J by 5 bases, and 8 bases separated the two germline ends. Germline CDR1 reads LGHNA; CDR2 reads YNFKEQ. The CDR3 DNA sequence: TGTGCCAGCAGCCAAGATTTGGGGGATCAGCCCCAGCATTTT. Translating it yields CASSQDLGDQPQHF.

This clonotype was observed a handful of times. The chain couples TRBV5-5 to TRBJ2-5; D is unresolved. Trimming removed 3 bases at V and 0 bases at J, with 15 bases between. This CDR3 has 16 residues. Germline values: CDR1 SGHKS, CDR2 YYEKEE (reference sequence). The CDR3 DNA is TGTGCCAGCAGCTCACGCGGCCGGAGTTACCAAGAGACCCAGTACTTC. Its protein is CASSSRGRSYQETQYF.

Many counts were recorded for this clonotype. CDR3 in DNA: TGCAGCGTTTACAGGGAGCGGGAGACCCAGTACTTC. It is translated as CSVYRERETQYF. The V gene is TRBV29-1, the J gene TRBJ2-5; weak D call: TRBD1 (6 bases). Germline V gene lookup returns CDR1 SQVTM and CDR2 ANQGSEA. Trimming removed 5 bases at V and 5 bases at J, with 12 bases between. The CDR3 is 12 amino acids.

In this sample, this clonotype turned up many times. The chain links TRBV20-1 to TRBJ2-7; 7 bases agree with TRBD2. Germline V gives CDR1 DFQATT, CDR2 SNEGSKA (reference sequence). Trimming at V came to 2 bases and at J to 2 bases, leaving 9 bases not matched to a gene. The CDR3 covers 15 residues. This CDR3 is CSARSPRGITYEQYF. CDR3 DNA: TGCAGTGCTAGATCCCCGCGGGGGATTACCTACGAGCAGTACTTC.